Detailed here is one T cell receptor beta chain. The data are from a study of radiation and T cells in renal cell carcinoma. Profiled with immunoSEQ multiplex PCR; TCRdb holds only in-frame clones, not every one. There are 60,000 or so clones in the sample; over 65% occur only once, and around 6.8% lies in the top ten. CDR1 is KGHSH, CDR2 LQKENI, per germline. The length of the CDR3 is 13 residues. Trimming at V came to 5 bases and at J to 6 bases, leaving 3 bases not matched to a gene. The time point is: blood 4 weeks post-SBRT, at nephrectomy. Noted treatment: 15 Gy SBRT to primary tumor, nephrectomy 4 weeks later.

The sample in question was blood, obtained from a patient whose treatment included radiotherapy and nephrectomy. The TCR comes from a man in his 60s with renal cell carcinoma. The chain has TRBV18 and TRBJ2-7; the match to TRBD1 covers 11 bases. CDR3 in amino acids: CASSLGQGGEQYF. DNA of the CDR3: TGTGCCAGCTCATTGGGACAGGGGGGCGAGCAGTACTTC.